Presented here are 30 T cell receptor beta chains from one specimen sequenced in a study of blood T cells in healthy people across ages. Alongside a J-beta primer mix, a sample-barcoded 5' primer served in a second PCR lasting about 7 to 11 cycles. TCRdb reprocessed the 5' RACE reads via MiXCR and lists one record per CDR3 protein. In the table there are about 1.6 million distinct CDR3 sequences, about 31% of which are singletons. Sequenced material: blood. These receptors originate from a woman between 25 and 40 years old in good health.

This chain links TRBV20-1 with TRBJ2-7, with 13 bases matching TRBD2. Losses at the gene ends were 6 bases for V and 3 bases for J; bases not matched to a gene: 8. Per the germline V gene, CDR1 is DFQATT and CDR2 is SNEGSKA (reference sequence). CDR3 length: 15 residues. Here the CDR3 reads CSARPGLAGFYEQYF. Here the CDR3 DNA reads TGCAGTGCCAGGCCGGGACTAGCGGGATTCTACGAGCAGTACTTC.

V gene TRBV20-1 combines with J gene TRBJ2-7; tentatively, D is TRBD1 (6 bases). The ends were cut back, 2 bases at V and 2 bases at J, with 13 bases in the middle. The CDR3 length is 14 residues. Germline assignment: CDR1 DFQATT and CDR2 SNEGSKA (reference sequence). The CDR3 protein is CSARRQAPTYEQYF. CDR3 DNA: TGCAGTGCTAGAAGACAGGCCCCCACCTACGAGCAGTACTTC.

Concerning this clonotype itself: The conserved phenylalanine or tryptophan is not found at the CDR3 terminus, so this likely reflects a read error. The rearrangement links TRBV20-1 to TRBJ2-1, with 10 positions matching TRBD2. With 0 bases clipped from V and 8 bases from J, the junction kept 7 bases outside the gene matches. The CDR3 length is 15 residues. Germline V lookup: CDR1 DFQATT, CDR2 SNEGSKA (reference sequence). Here the CDR3 DNA reads TGCAGTGCTAGAGATTTGGCTAGCGGGAGCTATGAGCAGTTCTGC. Translation gives CSARDLASGSYEQFC.

In nucleotides, the CDR3 is TGTGCCAGCAGCTTGAGTGCGGCTGAAAAACTGTTTTTT. Translated, it gives CASSLSAAEKLFF. The genes are TRBV5-4 and TRBJ1-4, with D uncertain. This CDR3 is built from 13 residues. From germline, CDR1 is SGHNT and CDR2 YYREEE (reference sequence). Trimming cost V 1 base and J 7 bases, with 8 bases left between them.

This chain joins TRBV3-1 and TRBJ2-1; tentatively, D is TRBD2 (6 bases). The CDR3 is 15 residues long. Deletions cut 5 bases from V and 9 bases from J, with 20 bases between. CDR1 is LGHDT, CDR2 YNNKEL, per germline (reference sequence). The chain's CDR3 is CASSSGVRVGSEQFF. The CDR3, as DNA: TGTGCCAGCAGCTCGGGGGTCCGGGTCGGGAGTGAGCAGTTCTTC.

The sample holds many counts of this clonotype. The chain recombines TRBV5-1 with TRBJ1-2; D not resolved. The germline V gene encodes CDR1 SGHRS and CDR2 YFSETQ. CDR3 length equals 14 residues. V was shortened by 0 bases and J by 2 bases, with 8 bases between the two germline ends. The CDR3 DNA sequence: TGCGCCAGCAGCTTGGGCGACGGAAACTATGGCTACACCTTC. Translation gives CASSLGDGNYGYTF. The whole variable domain, remainder taken from reference TRBV5-1 and TRBJ1-2, is KAGVTQTPRYLIKTRGQQVTLSCSPISGHRSVSWYQQTPGQGLQFLFEYFSETQRNKGNFPGRFSGRQFSNSRSEMNVSTLELGDSALYLCASSLGDGNYGYTFGSGTRLTVV.

This clonotype was picked up a small number of times. The chain has TRBV2 and TRBJ1-3; no reliable D call. The CDR3 has 14 amino acids. Germline V gives CDR1 SNHLY, CDR2 FYNNEI. V was clipped by 7 bases and J by 4 bases, with 14 bases between them. CDR3 in amino acids: CASKAEKAGNTIYF. The CDR3 DNA sequence: TGTGCCAGCAAGGCCGAAAAGGCAGGAAACACCATATATTTT.

The chain carries TRBV12-3 or TRBV12-4 and TRBJ2-7; D possibly corresponds to TRBD1 (5 bases). V was cut by 4 bases and J by 2 bases, with 15 bases left in between. The CDR3 extends over 15 amino acids. CDR3 sequence (DNA): TGTGCCAGCAGTTGGGGCGGCGGATCCCCCTACGAGCAGTACTTC. The encoded protein is CASSWGGGSPYEQYF.

The chain carries TRBV28 and TRBJ2-5; 7 bases agree with TRBD1. Germline assignment: CDR1 MDHEN and CDR2 SYDVKM. The CDR3 is 14 residues long. The junction had 7 bases not matched to a gene; V was cut back by 4 bases and J by 5 bases. The CDR3 DNA sequence: TGTGCCAGCAGTTGGCACAGGGGTCGTGAGACCCAGTACTTC. This encodes CASSWHRGRETQYF.

The chain couples TRBV28 to TRBJ2-5; TRBD2 matches at 11 bases. The CDR3 has 15 amino acids. The V gene end was trimmed by 7 bases and the J gene end by 1 base; junction bases not matched to a gene: 5. Germline CDR1 reads MDHEN; CDR2 reads SYDVKM. The CDR3 nucleotides are TGTGCCAGCACCCTGACTAGCGGGATCCAAGAGACCCAGTACTTC. Translation: CASTLTSGIQETQYF.

Only a few counts were recorded for this clonotype. Relative to the germline gene, one junction end is altered; a read error may explain this. The chain uses TRBV6-6 and TRBJ1-2; D is possibly TRBD1 (6 bases). CDR3 size: 16 residues. The germline V gene encodes CDR1 MNHNY and CDR2 SVGAGI (reference sequence). Written as DNA, the CDR3 is TGTGCCGGCAGCCAACAGGGAGGGGGAGCTAACTATGGCTACACCTTC. This gives the protein CAGSQQGGGANYGYTF.

The chain recombines TRBV27 with TRBJ1-2; no definite D call. The CDR3 is made up of 15 amino acids. V gave up 0 bases and J gave up 2 bases, with 10 bases separating them. Germline V gives CDR1 MNHEY, CDR2 SMNVEV (reference sequence). DNA of the CDR3: TGTGCCAGCAGTTTATCCCTGGACTCAAACTATGGCTACACCTTC. Translating it yields CASSLSLDSNYGYTF.

The chain links TRBV6-8 to TRBJ2-5; TRBD2 might be the D (6 bases). Trimming removed 7 bases at V and 3 bases at J, with 21 bases between. CDR1 MNHGY and CDR2 SAAAGT come from the germline V gene. CDR3 length equals 16 residues. The CDR3 is CASIDWDCCPKETQYF. As DNA, the CDR3 is TGTGCCAGCATCGACTGGGACTGCTGTCCGAAAGAGACCCAGTACTTC.

The rearrangement joins TRBV7-9 to TRBJ1-5, with D unclear. V gave up 7 bases and J gave up 3 bases, with 10 bases separating them. CDR1 is SEHNR, CDR2 FQNEAQ, per germline (reference sequence). This CDR3 has 13 amino acids. DNA of the CDR3: TGTGCCAGCAAGGGTTGGACCAATCAGCCCCAGCATTTT. Translating gives CASKGWTNQPQHF.

The chain couples TRBV20-1 to TRBJ2-5; 10 bases fit TRBD2. Germline loops: CDR1 DFQATT, CDR2 SNEGSKA (reference sequence). J gave up 4 bases and V 1 base, and 12 bases lay outside the gene matches. There are 17 residues in the CDR3. The CDR3 spells CSARALGAGGPPETQYF. The CDR3 bases are TGCAGTGCTAGAGCACTCGGAGCGGGGGGGCCCCCAGAGACCCAGTACTTC.

This clonotype has a handful of counts. This chain uses TRBV15 with TRBJ2-1; a weak D match, TRBD1 (6 bases). With 2 bases removed from V and 4 bases from J, the gap between germline ends came to 15 bases. The V gene's germline CDR1 is LNHNV and CDR2 YYDKDF (reference sequence). The CDR3 is made up of 16 amino acids. The CDR3 nucleotides read TGTGCCACCAGCAGAACAGGGTTGGGGTTTTACAATGAGCAGTTCTTC. It codes for CATSRTGLGFYNEQFF.

The chain is built from TRBV7-9 and TRBJ2-7, with a tentative D call TRBD2 (5 bases). Gene TRBJ2-5 matches the end of the DNA better, so the J call may be wrong. Germline CDR1 SEHNR, CDR2 FQNEAQ (reference sequence). The CDR3 runs 16 residues. CDR3 nucleotides: TGTGCCAGCAGCTTAGATCGGGGTATACTCCGGGAGACCCAGTACTTC. Translated, it gives CASSLDRGILRETQYF.

The chain has TRBV5-1 and TRBJ2-7; maybe TRBD1 (5 bases). Trimming pared 5 bases from V and 0 bases from J, leaving 15 bases between. Germline loops: CDR1 SGHRS, CDR2 YFSETQ. There are 15 residues in the CDR3. In nucleotides, the CDR3 is TGCGCCAGCAGTTCGAATGGACAAATCTCCTACGAGCAGTACTTC. As protein: CASSSNGQISYEQYF.

This chain joins TRBV2 and TRBJ1-5; tentatively, D is TRBD1 (6 bases). Trimming pared 5 bases from V and 7 bases from J, leaving 21 bases between. Germline loops: CDR1 SNHLY, CDR2 FYNNEI. This CDR3 has 16 amino acids. This CDR3 reads CASSSQGMGVGQPQHF. The CDR3 bases are TGTGCCAGCAGTTCCCAGGGGATGGGTGTAGGGCAGCCCCAGCATTTT.

There are a few counts of this clonotype. The chain joins TRBV20-1 to TRBJ2-1; unclear D gene. V was clipped by 7 bases and J by 5 bases, with 9 bases between them. This CDR3 spans 11 amino acids. Germline V lookup: CDR1 DFQATT, CDR2 SNEGSKA (reference sequence). Here the CDR3 DNA reads TGCAGTGGAACTTCAAACAATGAGCAGTTCTTC. It yields the protein CSGTSNNEQFF.

The chain combines TRBV11-2 with TRBJ2-6, with 8 bases fitting TRBD2. V was pared by 7 bases and J by 0 bases, with 2 bases of the junction left unmatched. Germline CDR1 reads SGHAT; CDR2 reads FQNNGV. The length of the CDR3 is 15 residues. The CDR3 coding sequence is TGTGCCAGCACCGCGGGGGGCTCTGGGGCCAACGTCCTGACTTTC. It codes for CASTAGGSGANVLTF.

V usage is TRBV29-1 and J usage is TRBJ1-5; no reliable D call. There are 13 residues in the CDR3. Germline CDR1 is SQVTM and CDR2 is ANQGSEA. The ends were cut back, 3 bases at V and 4 bases at J, with 10 bases in the middle. The CDR3 sequence: CSVEVQTNQPQHF. CDR3 DNA: TGCAGCGTTGAGGTCCAGACTAATCAGCCCCAGCATTTT. Full variable domain (remainder filled in from reference TRBV29-1 and TRBJ1-5): SAVISQKPSRDICQRGTSLTIQCQVDSQVTMMFWYRQQPGQSLTLIATANQGSEATYESGFVIDKFPISRPNLTFSTLTVSNMSPEDSSIYLCSVEVQTNQPQHFGDGTRLSIL.

The rearrangement links TRBV2 to TRBJ2-1, with 7 bases identical to TRBD2. CDR3 length equals 16 residues. In germline, CDR1 is SNHLY, CDR2 FYNNEI. J was trimmed by 0 bases and V by 1 base; bases with no gene match: 3. CDR3 in DNA: TGTGCCAGCAGTGAAGGTCTAGCGGTCTCCTACAATGAGCAGTTCTTC. It encodes CASSEGLAVSYNEQFF.

The J gene is TRBJ2-7, the V gene TRBV12-3 or TRBV12-4; D possibly uses TRBD1 or TRBD2 (7 bases each). V lost 7 bases and J 9 bases, leaving 19 bases between the germline ends. The length of the CDR3 is 13 residues. This chain's CDR3 is CASTLGGGVGQYF. The CDR3 nucleotides are TGTGCCAGCACCTTGGGAGGGGGCGTCGGGCAGTACTTC.

This clonotype was counted a few times. The J gene is TRBJ1-5, the V gene TRBV7-9, with a possible D match to TRBD1 (6 bases). Deletions cut 6 bases from V and 0 bases from J, with 12 bases between. This CDR3 spans 15 amino acids. Germline loops: CDR1 SEHNR, CDR2 FQNEAQ (reference sequence). For the CDR3, the DNA is TGTGCCAGCAGTGGGGAGGGGGATAGCAATCAGCCCCAGCATTTT. Its protein product is CASSGEGDSNQPQHF.

This clonotype was found a few times. The CDR3 here is CASSQPGTGEQYF. CDR3 coding DNA: TGTGCCAGCAGCCAACCCGGGACGGGGGAGCAGTACTTC. This chain links TRBV3-1 with TRBJ2-7; perhaps D is TRBD1 or TRBD2 (5 bases each). Germline CDR1 LGHDT, CDR2 YNNKEL (reference sequence). V lost 2 bases and J lost 7, with 12 bases in between. This CDR3 has 13 amino acids.

The rearrangement joins TRBV6-6 to TRBJ2-7, with D tentatively TRBD2 (6 bases). The CDR3 spans 14 residues. The V gene lost 7 bases and the J gene lost 0 bases, with 13 bases spanning the gap. Germline values: CDR1 MNHNY, CDR2 SVGAGI (reference sequence). CDR3 sequence: CASKTGLSSYEQYF. CDR3 sequence (DNA): TGTGCCAGCAAGACGGGACTCAGCTCCTACGAGCAGTACTTC.

In the case of this clonotype: An end of the junction does not agree with germline; a read error may underlie this. This chain connects TRBV4-1 to TRBJ2-2; D gene unclear. This CDR3 has 15 amino acids. Germline loops: CDR1 MGHRA, CDR2 YSYEKL. The CDR3: CANSRPDLGTGELFF. The CDR3 DNA sequence: TGCGCCAACAGCCGGCCGGACCTGGGGACCGGGGAGCTGTTTTTT.

The V gene is TRBV20-1, the J gene TRBJ2-7, with a weak D call TRBD2 (5 bases). The germline V gene encodes CDR1 DFQATT and CDR2 SNEGSKA (reference sequence). The germline V and J ends were trimmed by 5 bases and 3 bases, with 11 bases remaining between them. This CDR3 has 12 residues. CDR3 DNA sequence: TGCAGTGCTTGGGAGCTTGTCTACGAGCAGTACTTC. Amino acids: CSAWELVYEQYF.

In its sample, this clonotype was seen a few times. A much larger clone differs from this one at a single base, so this may be a read error. The J gene is TRBJ2-7, the V gene TRBV20-1; D is perhaps TRBD2 (6 bases). CDR3 length: 12 amino acids. The germline gives CDR1 DFQATT, CDR2 SNEGSKA (reference sequence). Trimming removed 6 bases at V and 3 bases at J, with 12 bases between. The CDR3 here is CSAGEASYEQYF. CDR3 DNA: TGCAGTGCAGGGGAGGCAAGCTACGAGCAGTACTTC.